One and the same sample provided the 29 T cell receptor beta chains below, sequenced in a study of T cell changes during pregnancy in multiple sclerosis. Sequenced by immunoSEQ multiplex PCR; TCRdb stores in-frame clones only, minus some. The sample consists of 130,000 or so clones, about 96% of them appearing once. The specimen comprised peripheral blood, sampled after pregnancy. The receptors were gathered from a female donor with multiple sclerosis, enrolled in a pregnancy study.

This rearrangement joins TRBV28 to TRBJ1-5, with D tentatively TRBD1 (5 bases). The germline CDR1 and CDR2 sequences are MDHEN and SYDVKM. The length of the CDR3 is 15 residues. V was shortened by 2 bases and J by 6 bases, with 14 bases between the two germline ends. This chain's CDR3 is CASSLGGAFSQPQHF. CDR3 sequence (DNA): TGTGCCAGCAGTTTAGGTGGGGCCTTTAGTCAGCCCCAGCATTTT.

The rearrangement links TRBV11-2 to TRBJ2-7; TRBD2 aligns across 10 bases. The CDR3 loop spans 16 amino acids. The junction had 7 bases not matched to a gene; V was cut back by 5 bases and J by 0 bases. Germline CDR1 SGHAT, CDR2 FQNNGV. Written as DNA, the CDR3 is TGTGCCAGCAGCCAAAAGACTAGCGGGTCCTCCTACGAGCAGTACTTC. It specifies CASSQKTSGSSYEQYF.

This clone was seen only once. The chain combines TRBV7-2 with TRBJ2-2; TRBD2 matches 14 bases. Looked up from germline, CDR1 is SGHTA and CDR2 is FQGNSA. This CDR3 contains 16 residues. V shed 3 bases and J 7 bases; nucleotides not matched to a gene: 4. The CDR3: CASSFVGTSGSGELFF. Written as DNA, the CDR3 is TGTGCCAGCAGCTTTGTTGGGACTAGCGGGAGCGGGGAGCTGTTTTTT.

The chain employs TRBV27 and TRBJ2-3; 12 positions agree with TRBD2. CDR1 and CDR2 (germline): MNHEY, SMNVEV (reference sequence). CDR3 length: 16 amino acids. Trimming took 8 bases from V and 1 from J; bases not matched to a gene: 7. CDR3 protein: CASHRLAGEGTDTQYF. DNA for the CDR3: TGTGCCAGCCACAGACTAGCGGGAGAGGGCACAGATACGCAGTATTTT.

The V call is TRBV5-5, the J call TRBJ2-7; 10 nucleotides align to TRBD2. The CDR3 consists of 14 residues. Germline CDR1 SGHKS, CDR2 YYEKEE (reference sequence). The V and J ends lost 5 bases and 9 bases, in that order; junction bases with no gene match: 11. Here the CDR3 DNA reads TGTGCCAGCAGGCTGAGCGGGAGGGCCGCCGGGCAGTACTTC. This encodes CASRLSGRAAGQYF.

The V call is TRBV5-1, the J call TRBJ2-7; 7 bases match TRBD1. Losses at the gene ends were 5 bases for V and 3 bases for J; bases not matched to a gene: 8. The CDR3 contains 14 residues. Looked up from germline, CDR1 is SGHRS and CDR2 is YFSETQ. CDR3: CASSPAGGIYEQYF. CDR3 coding DNA: TGCGCCAGCAGTCCGGCAGGGGGAATCTACGAGCAGTACTTC.

This chain uses TRBV4-1 with TRBJ2-7, with 12 bases that match TRBD2. This CDR3 has 19 amino acids. V lost 0 bases to trimming and J lost 5 bases; unmatched junction nucleotides: 14. Germline V CDR1 and CDR2: MGHRA, YSYEKL. CDR3: CASSQEQGLAGGPLHEQYF. The DNA for the CDR3 is TGCGCCAGCAGCCAAGAACAAGGTCTAGCGGGAGGGCCCCTGCACGAGCAGTACTTC.

V usage is TRBV19 and J usage is TRBJ2-1; 7 bases match TRBD1. Germline-derived CDR1 and CDR2 are LNHDA and SQIVND (reference sequence). V gave up 5 bases and J gave up 2 bases; unmatched junction bases: 6. The CDR3 is 15 amino acids. The chain's CDR3 is CASSAWDSPYNEQFF. CDR3 nucleotides: TGTGCCAGTAGTGCGTGGGACAGTCCCTACAATGAGCAGTTCTTC.

CDR3 coding DNA: TGTGCCAGCAGTCCTAGGACAGGGAGAATTAATCAGCCCCAGCATTTT. This translates into CASSPRTGRINQPQHF. The chain joins TRBV27 to TRBJ1-5; TRBD1 matches 8 bases. With 5 bases clipped from V and 4 bases from J, the junction kept 10 bases outside the gene matches. Germline loops: CDR1 MNHEY, CDR2 SMNVEV (reference sequence). The CDR3 totals 16 residues.

The CDR3 protein is CASSTFSGTGQYEQYF. The CDR3 region has the DNA TGTGCCAGTAGTACATTCTCCGGGACAGGGCAATACGAGCAGTACTTC. V usage is TRBV19 and J usage is TRBJ2-7, with 9 bases lining up with TRBD1. The CDR3 covers 16 residues. Germline CDR1 reads LNHDA; CDR2 reads SQIVND (reference sequence). The ends lost 4 bases at V and 4 bases at J; junction bases unmatched: 11.

The gene calls are TRBV28 and TRBJ1-5, with 10 bases lining up with TRBD1. Germline values: CDR1 MDHEN, CDR2 SYDVKM. V was clipped by 4 bases and J by 7 bases; unmatched bases: 4. The length of the CDR3 is 14 residues. The CDR3 DNA sequence: TGTGCCAGCAGTTCCCCGGACAGGGGGCAGCCCCAGCATTTT. It encodes CASSSPDRGQPQHF.

CDR3 bases: TGTGCCAGCAGTTTAGGCAGGTACGAGCAGTACTTC. It translates to CASSLGRYEQYF. The genes are TRBV28 and TRBJ2-7, with D unresolved. The CDR3 contains 12 residues. Deletions cut 2 bases from V and 4 bases from J, with 6 bases between. Germline values: CDR1 MDHEN, CDR2 SYDVKM.

The chain joins TRBV15 to TRBJ2-1, with D possibly TRBD2 on 5 matching bases. Trimming shortened V by 0 bases and J by 8 bases, and 11 bases separated the two germline ends. This CDR3 is built from 14 residues. Per the germline V gene, CDR1 is LNHNV and CDR2 is YYDKDF (reference sequence). CDR3 sequence reads: CATSRDRSGDEQFF. CDR3 nucleotides: TGTGCCACCAGCAGAGATCGGAGCGGCGATGAGCAGTTCTTC.

This chain links TRBV20-1 with TRBJ1-2; no clear D gene. With 0 bases removed from V and 8 bases from J, the gap between germline ends came to 7 bases. Germline V gives CDR1 DFQATT, CDR2 SNEGSKA (reference sequence). The CDR3 consists of 11 residues. The CDR3 DNA reads TGCAGTGCTAGAGAGGGGAGGGGCTACACCTTC. Translated: CSAREGRGYTF.

The chain has TRBV18 and TRBJ1-4; D unresolved. CDR1 is KGHSH and CDR2 is LQKENI in the germline V gene. CDR3 length: 13 amino acids. V was cut by 4 bases and J by 6 bases, with 9 bases left in between. CDR3 region: CASSLVGDEKLFF. CDR3 DNA: TGTGCCAGCTCACTCGTCGGGGATGAAAAACTGTTTTTT.

The V and J genes are TRBV5-6 and TRBJ1-2; perhaps TRBD1 as D (5 bases). CDR1 SGHDT and CDR2 YYEEEE come from the germline V gene. The germline V and J ends were trimmed by 3 bases and 4 bases, with 7 bases remaining between them. This CDR3 comprises 12 residues. The CDR3 sequence: CASSSDSYGYTF. The CDR3 bases are TGTGCCAGCAGCTCCGACAGCTATGGCTACACCTTC.

This clone was picked up one time. This chain connects TRBV5-1 to TRBJ1-1, with D perhaps TRBD1 (6 bases). V lost 0 bases and J 5 bases, leaving 11 bases between the germline ends. Per germline, CDR1 SGHRS and CDR2 YFSETQ. The CDR3 length is 14 residues. In nucleotides, the CDR3 is TGCGCCAGCAGCTTGGTACAGGGTGAGACTGAAGCTTTCTTT. Protein product: CASSLVQGETEAFF. The full variable domain, with the rest looked up from reference TRBV5-1 and TRBJ1-1, is KAGVTQTPRYLIKTRGQQVTLSCSPISGHRSVSWYQQTPGQGLQFLFEYFSETQRNKGNFPGRFSGRQFSNSRSEMNVSTLELGDSALYLCASSLVQGETEAFFGQGTRLTVV.

This chain connects TRBV7-2 to TRBJ1-2; D may be TRBD1 (5 bases). The CDR3 covers 15 residues. V was clipped by 5 bases and J by 3 bases, with 16 bases between them. Germline V gene data show CDR1 as SGHTA and CDR2 as FQGNSA. Written as DNA, the CDR3 is TGTGCCAGCAGCCCCTTGGGGCCCTCAGACTATGGCTACACCTTC. Its translation: CASSPLGPSDYGYTF.

This rearrangement joins TRBV9 to TRBJ2-1; 10 positions agree with TRBD2. J was trimmed by 10 bases and V by 0 bases; bases with no gene match: 4. CDR3 length: 14 amino acids. The germline CDR1 and CDR2 sequences are SGDLS and YYNGEE. Here the CDR3 reads CASSVGLAGLEQFF. The CDR3 DNA follows: TGTGCCAGCAGCGTAGGACTAGCGGGCTTAGAGCAGTTCTTC.

This chain connects TRBV5-1 to TRBJ2-5; TRBD2 might be the D (6 bases). Germline CDR1 and CDR2: SGHRS and YFSETQ. Trimming cost V 2 bases and J 3 bases, with 14 bases left between them. This CDR3 contains 15 residues. CDR3 nucleotide sequence: TGCGCCAGCAGCTTCACGGCGACTAGAAAAGAGACCCAGTACTTC. Translating gives CASSFTATRKETQYF. The full variable domain, completed using reference TRBV5-1 and TRBJ2-5, is KAGVTQTPRYLIKTRGQQVTLSCSPISGHRSVSWYQQTPGQGLQFLFEYFSETQRNKGNFPGRFSGRQFSNSRSEMNVSTLELGDSALYLCASSFTATRKETQYFGPGTRLLVL.

The rearrangement joins TRBV13 to TRBJ2-3, with a possible D match to TRBD1 (6 bases). The CDR3 sequence is 15 residues long. Trimming removed 4 bases from V and 5 bases from J, with 16 bases in between. Per the germline V gene, CDR1 is PRHDT and CDR2 is FYEKMQ (reference sequence). CDR3 loop: CASSSGHAIQDTQYF. As DNA, the CDR3 is TGTGCCAGCAGCTCGGGACATGCGATTCAAGATACGCAGTATTTT.

The gene calls are TRBV19 and TRBJ2-7; unclear D gene. V was cut by 4 bases and J by 3 bases, with 13 bases left in between. The CDR3 length is 14 residues. Germline V lookup: CDR1 LNHDA, CDR2 SQIVND (reference sequence). Written as DNA, the CDR3 is TGTGCCAGTAGTAATGTTTGGCCATACTACGAGCAGTACTTC. It codes for CASSNVWPYYEQYF.

The chain links TRBV7-3 to TRBJ2-1, with 12 bases matching TRBD2. Germline loops: CDR1 SGHTA, CDR2 FQGTGA. Germline trimming cut 5 bases from V and 4 bases from J; bases unmatched to any gene: 12. The CDR3 has 18 residues. CDR3 DNA: TGTGCCAGCAGCCCCCGGGCTAGCGGGAGGGCCGGGTACAATGAGCAGTTCTTC. It codes for CASSPRASGRAGYNEQFF.

This sequence joins TRBV6-5 and TRBJ1-2, with D unclear. The CDR3 contains 13 residues. Trimming left V 8 bases short and J 6 bases short, with 16 bases between. The germline V gene has CDR1 MNHEY and CDR2 SVGAGI. This CDR3 is CASSVGRLNGYTF. The CDR3 DNA reads as TGTGCCAGCTCCGTCGGGAGATTGAATGGCTACACCTTC.

The chain employs TRBV28 and TRBJ1-2, with D possibly being TRBD1 (5 bases). Germline V gene sequence: CDR1 MDHEN, CDR2 SYDVKM. The CDR3 runs to 15 residues. V lost 4 bases to trimming and J lost 3 bases, with 15 bases between them. The CDR3 DNA reads as TGTGCCAGCAGTTCCTTAGGGGCTCGCGACTATGGCTACACCTTC. Encoded protein: CASSSLGARDYGYTF.

The V call is TRBV29-1, the J call TRBJ1-2; maybe TRBD1 (6 bases). The V gene lost 0 bases and the J gene lost 3 bases, with 8 bases spanning the gap. Germline V lookup: CDR1 SQVTM, CDR2 ANQGSEA. The CDR3 loop spans 13 amino acids. CDR3 nucleotide sequence: TGCAGCGTTGAAGACAGGGGCGACTATGGCTACACCTTC. Translating gives CSVEDRGDYGYTF.

The CDR3 reads CASSRDRGSHEQFF. CDR3 sequence (DNA): TGTGCCAGCAGCCGGGACAGGGGGTCTCATGAGCAGTTCTTC. The V gene is TRBV7-2, the J gene TRBJ2-1, with 11 bases aligning to TRBD1. Germline CDR1 is SGHTA and CDR2 is FQGNSA. The CDR3 totals 14 residues. The V and J ends lost 5 bases and 8 bases, in that order; junction bases with no gene match: 5.

V usage is TRBV15 and J usage is TRBJ1-1; weak D call: TRBD1 (6 bases). There are 16 residues in the CDR3. The ends were cut back, 3 bases at V and 10 bases at J, with 24 bases in the middle. Germline CDR1 reads LNHNV; CDR2 reads YYDKDF (reference sequence). This CDR3 is CATSSTGNPSTDAAFF. The CDR3 region has the DNA TGTGCCACCAGCAGCACAGGGAACCCAAGTACCGACGCAGCTTTCTTT.

V usage is TRBV4-1 and J usage is TRBJ2-1, with 13 nucleotides matching TRBD2. With V trimmed by 3 bases and J by 6 bases, 11 bases remained unmatched. Germline V gives CDR1 MGHRA, CDR2 YSYEKL. This CDR3 spans 18 amino acids. CDR3 nucleotide sequence: TGCGCCAGCAGCCACTTAGGTGCCGGGACTAGCGGGATCAATGAGCAGTTCTTC. Amino acid sequence: CASSHLGAGTSGINEQFF.